This TCR beta chain was captured in a study of response to subunit inactivated influenza vaccine. V lost 0 bases, J lost 2 bases, and 7 bases lay in between. The CDR3 spans 15 residues. Per the germline V gene, CDR1 is SGHDN and CDR2 is FVKESK. Findings of the study overall: The authors suggested that few new T cells are recruited per seasonal influenza vaccination.

This clonotype was observed at least ten times. Its antigen remains unknown. One entry per CDR3 protein, called by TCRdb with MiXCR from the RT-PCR reads. The sample holds more than 150,000 distinct CDR3 sequences, approximately 9.2% seen once. The origin of this receptor is a man between 45 and 60 years old who received an inactivated influenza vaccine. V is TRBV14 and J is TRBJ2-2; no clear D gene. The sequenced sample was non-naive T cells sorted from PBMCs, obtained on the day of vaccination. In DNA, the CDR3 is TGTGCCAGCAGCCAAGAAGTGGGCAACACCGGGGAGCTGTTTTTT. As protein: CASSQEVGNTGELFF.